One T cell receptor beta chain is described in this entry. Its antigen is not identified. This entry belongs to a study of shared clonotypes between healthy human individuals. Background on the study: A donor's plate count was three for CD4 naive and three for CD4 memory; CD8 naive had two and CD8 memory one.

All donors qualified as healthy HIV-negative adults and had experienced no recent acute infections or vaccinations. Study-wide results and limits: Generally, naive subsets (rather than memory subsets) showed larger estimated richness. Clonotypes which were not shared had lower generation probabilities than clonotypes that all four donors shared.

Repertoires were generated with immunoSEQ multiplex PCR, while TCRdb's copy carries only in-frame clones and drops some. The sample shows under 750,000 clones, over 60% of them seen only once. Germline V lookup: CDR1 MGHRA, CDR2 YSYEKL. This CDR3 region has 11 residues. V lost 5 bases and J lost 5, with 5 bases in between. The TCR sequence derives from a woman in her 30s in good health. V usage is TRBV4-1 and J usage is TRBJ2-3; D remains ambiguous. The sequencing sample was made of memory CD4+ T cells sorted from blood. Documented subset: CD45RA-negative fraction. The CDR3: CASSSQDTQYF. CDR3 in DNA: TGCGCCAGCAGCTCGCAAGATACGCAGTATTTT.